One and the same sample provided the 21 T cell receptor beta chains below, sequenced in a study of early T cells in non-severe SARS-CoV-2 infection (dated by TCRdb to 2020 to 2023). The library was built by means of 5' RACE. Sequencer: NextSeq 500. TCRdb's own reprocessing of the public reads used fastp at Q25 and MiXCR and kept productive beta chains. Rows merge per CDR3 protein into single entries with the most common DNA and genes. Here the sample has tens of thousands of distinct CDR3 sequences; 7.1% occur a single time. The ten largest clones take up approximately 13% of the sample. The specimen comprised whole blood, sampled at baseline. The receptors were gathered from an adult who was a healthcare worker with PCR-confirmed SARS-CoV-2 infection or an uninfected control (not recorded which).

This clonotype was seen only a few times. V usage is TRBV24-1 and J usage is TRBJ2-3, with D unclear. The V and J ends lost 10 bases and 2 bases respectively, with 9 bases between them. The CDR3 extends over 12 amino acids. CDR1 and CDR2 from the germline V gene are KGHDR and SFDVKD. Here the CDR3 DNA reads TGTGCCACTTCACCCTCCACAGATACGCAGTATTTT. As protein: CATSPSTDTQYF.

This clonotype was observed many times. This sequence joins TRBV20-1 and TRBJ2-1, with TRBD1 matching 12 bases. The CDR3 extends over 14 amino acids. After removal of 7 bases from V and 6 bases from J, the junction contained 7 bases not matched to a gene. Germline V gives CDR1 DFQATT, CDR2 SNEGSKA (reference sequence). In DNA, the CDR3 is TGCAGTGTCCTCGGGACAGGGGGCTTCAATGAGCAGTTCTTC. This translates into CSVLGTGGFNEQFF.

This clonotype was counted a few times. The chain joins TRBV28 to TRBJ2-1; TRBD2 matches 8 bases. The J segment lost 7 bases and the V segment lost 5 bases, leaving 10 bases of the junction unmatched. Germline V gene data show CDR1 as MDHEN and CDR2 as SYDVKM. This CDR3 is 15 amino acids long. CDR3 in amino acids: CASSDPRLAGNEQFF. CDR3 bases: TGTGCCAGCAGTGACCCTAGGCTAGCGGGTAATGAGCAGTTCTTC.

This clonotype has at least ten counts. The chain combines TRBV7-2 with TRBJ2-4; 11 positions match TRBD2. CDR3 size: 21 residues. V lost 2 bases, J lost 2 bases, and 17 bases stayed unmatched. CDR1 SGHTA and CDR2 FQGNSA come from the germline V gene. CDR3 in DNA: TGTGCCAGCAGCTTACCCTCTACTAGCGGGAGTTTCTCGTCTACCAAAAACATTCAGTACTTC. Translation: CASSLPSTSGSFSSTKNIQYF.

J is TRBJ1-5 and V is TRBV4-1, with TRBD1 as a possible D gene (5 bases). This CDR3 spans 15 amino acids. Germline CDR1 is MGHRA and CDR2 is YSYEKL. The V end lost 0 bases, the J end lost 4 bases, and 10 bases lay between the germline ends. DNA of the CDR3: TGCGCCAGCAGCCAAGAGGGACGCCCTAATCAGCCCCAGCATTTT. Amino acid sequence: CASSQEGRPNQPQHF.

This clonotype occurred a few times. The rearrangement uses TRBV12-5 and TRBJ1-5; maybe TRBD1 (5 bases). This CDR3 is 15 amino acids long. The V end lost 0 bases, the J end lost 7 bases, and 13 bases lay between the germline ends. Germline V gene sequence: CDR1 LGHNT, CDR2 FRNRAP. CDR3 DNA: TGTGCTAGTGGTTTGGTATCGGGGGGGACGCAGCCCCAGCATTTT. Translating it yields CASGLVSGGTQPQHF.

This clonotype was detected a few times. The rearrangement joins TRBV28 to TRBJ2-5; 8 nucleotides match TRBD2. Germline values: CDR1 MDHEN, CDR2 SYDVKM. V lost 5 bases, J lost 7 bases, and 9 bases stayed unmatched. CDR3 length: 14 residues. The CDR3 here is CASSQGLALGTQYF. For the CDR3, the DNA is TGTGCCAGCAGTCAAGGACTAGCCCTTGGGACCCAGTACTTC.

This clonotype was recorded many times. The V call is TRBV29-1, the J call TRBJ1-2, with D perhaps TRBD1 (5 bases). This CDR3 has 14 amino acids. The germline CDR1 and CDR2 sequences are SQVTM and ANQGSEA. Between the trimmed V and J ends, which lost 4 bases and 4 bases, there was a span of 16 bases. CDR3 sequence (DNA): TGCAGCGTTGCCAACATCCAACAGGTCTATGGCTACACCTTC. Its protein is CSVANIQQVYGYTF.

This clonotype was counted at least ten times. The chain carries TRBV5-4 and TRBJ1-3; no clear D. Germline V gene sequence: CDR1 SGHNT, CDR2 YYREEE (reference sequence). V shed 0 bases and J shed 0 bases, with 10 bases lying between them. The CDR3 covers 16 residues. CDR3 nucleotide sequence: TGTGCCAGCAGCTTGGCGTCGGTGAACTCTGGAAACACCATATATTTT. Translating gives CASSLASVNSGNTIYF.

This clonotype has ten or more counts. This chain uses TRBV19 with TRBJ1-1; no clear D. Germline V gene data show CDR1 as LNHDA and CDR2 as SQIVND (reference sequence). There are 12 residues in the CDR3. The V end lost 7 bases, the J end lost 1 base, and 7 bases lay between the germline ends. CDR3 residues: CASKSTNTEAFF. As DNA, the CDR3 is TGTGCCAGTAAGAGCACGAACACTGAAGCTTTCTTT.

This clonotype was seen ten or more times. The V and J genes are TRBV7-2 and TRBJ2-5, with D possibly TRBD1 on 6 matching bases. V was shortened by 5 bases and J by 12 bases, with 16 bases between the two germline ends. This CDR3 has 12 amino acids. CDR1 and CDR2 from the germline V gene are SGHTA and FQGNSA. The CDR3 loop is CASSPLQGRKYF. The CDR3 DNA reads TGTGCCAGCAGCCCGTTACAGGGACGCAAGTACTTC.

The chain is built from TRBV20-1 and TRBJ1-1; perhaps TRBD1 as D (5 bases). Trimming cost V 3 bases and J 6 bases, with 14 bases left between them. The CDR3 sequence is 13 residues long. CDR1 is DFQATT and CDR2 is SNEGSKA in the germline V gene (reference sequence). DNA for the CDR3: TGCAGTGCTAGCGAACAGGTTCGGCCTGAAGCTTTCTTT. Translation: CSASEQVRPEAFF.

The chain has TRBV6-6 and TRBJ1-6, with a weak D call TRBD1 (5 bases). There are 16 residues in the CDR3. V dropped 2 bases and J dropped 13 bases, with 21 bases sitting between them. CDR1 and CDR2 (germline): MNHNY, SVGAGI (reference sequence). The CDR3 region has the DNA TGTGCCAGCAGTTACGGGCAGGGAAGCCAGATACAGCCCCTCCACTTT. It specifies CASSYGQGSQIQPLHF.

This clonotype was counted many times. The J gene is TRBJ1-5, the V gene TRBV4-3; D unclear. CDR1 is LGHNA, CDR2 YSLEER, per germline. CDR3 length: 13 residues. With 0 bases removed from V and 9 bases from J, the gap between germline ends came to 9 bases. As DNA, the CDR3 is TGCGCCAGCAGCCAAGACGAGGGTTGGCCCCAGCATTTT. Amino acids: CASSQDEGWPQHF.

This clonotype was counted at least ten times. The CDR3 DNA sequence: TGTGCCAGCCAACAGAGCTCCACTGAAGCTTTCTTT. It translates to CASQQSSTEAFF. The chain has TRBV12-3 or TRBV12-4 and TRBJ1-1; D uncertain. The CDR3 runs to 12 residues. Trimming cost V 8 bases and J 4 bases, with 11 bases left between them.

This clonotype appeared many times. This chain connects TRBV11-1 to TRBJ1-1; D not certain. CDR1 SGHAT and CDR2 FQDESV come from the germline V gene (reference sequence). Trimming shortened V by 2 bases and J by 4 bases, and 11 bases separated the two germline ends. CDR3 length: 14 amino acids. This CDR3 is CASSLRLSSTEAFF. The CDR3 DNA follows: TGTGCCAGCAGCTTACGGTTATCGAGCACTGAAGCTTTCTTT.

This clonotype was seen many times. J is TRBJ2-1 and V is TRBV11-3; D uncertain. Trimming removed 1 base at V and 2 bases at J, with 3 bases between. The CDR3 is 13 residues long. Germline V gene data show CDR1 as SGHNT and CDR2 as YENEEA. In DNA form, the CDR3 reads TGTGCCAGCAGCTTAGTTCCCTACAATGAGCAGTTCTTC. This sequence encodes CASSLVPYNEQFF.

The chain employs TRBV6-6 and TRBJ2-1; 7 bases line up with TRBD1. The CDR3 runs to 14 residues. Germline CDR1 and CDR2: MNHNY and SVGAGI (reference sequence). Germline trimming cut 2 bases from V and 7 bases from J; bases unmatched to any gene: 5. In nucleotides, the CDR3 is TGTGCCAGCAGTTACGGTGACAGGGCTAATGAGCAGTTCTTC. The encoded protein is CASSYGDRANEQFF.

The rearrangement links TRBV7-2 to TRBJ1-1; 8 bases fit TRBD1. V was clipped by 4 bases and J by 5 bases; unmatched bases: 3. The CDR3 runs 13 residues. The germline gives CDR1 SGHTA, CDR2 FQGNSA. CDR3 loop: CASSSQGATEAFF. In DNA form, the CDR3 reads TGTGCCAGCAGCTCTCAGGGGGCTACTGAAGCTTTCTTT.

This clonotype was observed at least ten times. The V call is TRBV6-5, the J call TRBJ2-1; D might be TRBD1 or TRBD2, each matching 6 bases. The germline V and J ends were trimmed by 6 bases and 8 bases, with 17 bases remaining between them. The germline V gene encodes CDR1 MNHEY and CDR2 SVGAGI. This CDR3 has 14 residues. The CDR3 region is CASSQGTWGDEQFF. The CDR3 nucleotides are TGTGCCAGCAGCCAGGGGACTTGGGGGGATGAGCAGTTCTTC.

This clonotype has at least ten counts. The chain is built from TRBV7-8 and TRBJ2-7, with D perhaps matching TRBD1 (6 bases). Trimming took 6 bases from V and 2 from J, leaving 14 bases between them. Germline V gene lookup returns CDR1 SGHVS and CDR2 FQNEAQ. This CDR3 has 14 amino acids. The CDR3 is CASSHSGTPYEQYF. CDR3 DNA: TGTGCCAGCAGTCACTCCGGGACACCCTACGAGCAGTACTTC.